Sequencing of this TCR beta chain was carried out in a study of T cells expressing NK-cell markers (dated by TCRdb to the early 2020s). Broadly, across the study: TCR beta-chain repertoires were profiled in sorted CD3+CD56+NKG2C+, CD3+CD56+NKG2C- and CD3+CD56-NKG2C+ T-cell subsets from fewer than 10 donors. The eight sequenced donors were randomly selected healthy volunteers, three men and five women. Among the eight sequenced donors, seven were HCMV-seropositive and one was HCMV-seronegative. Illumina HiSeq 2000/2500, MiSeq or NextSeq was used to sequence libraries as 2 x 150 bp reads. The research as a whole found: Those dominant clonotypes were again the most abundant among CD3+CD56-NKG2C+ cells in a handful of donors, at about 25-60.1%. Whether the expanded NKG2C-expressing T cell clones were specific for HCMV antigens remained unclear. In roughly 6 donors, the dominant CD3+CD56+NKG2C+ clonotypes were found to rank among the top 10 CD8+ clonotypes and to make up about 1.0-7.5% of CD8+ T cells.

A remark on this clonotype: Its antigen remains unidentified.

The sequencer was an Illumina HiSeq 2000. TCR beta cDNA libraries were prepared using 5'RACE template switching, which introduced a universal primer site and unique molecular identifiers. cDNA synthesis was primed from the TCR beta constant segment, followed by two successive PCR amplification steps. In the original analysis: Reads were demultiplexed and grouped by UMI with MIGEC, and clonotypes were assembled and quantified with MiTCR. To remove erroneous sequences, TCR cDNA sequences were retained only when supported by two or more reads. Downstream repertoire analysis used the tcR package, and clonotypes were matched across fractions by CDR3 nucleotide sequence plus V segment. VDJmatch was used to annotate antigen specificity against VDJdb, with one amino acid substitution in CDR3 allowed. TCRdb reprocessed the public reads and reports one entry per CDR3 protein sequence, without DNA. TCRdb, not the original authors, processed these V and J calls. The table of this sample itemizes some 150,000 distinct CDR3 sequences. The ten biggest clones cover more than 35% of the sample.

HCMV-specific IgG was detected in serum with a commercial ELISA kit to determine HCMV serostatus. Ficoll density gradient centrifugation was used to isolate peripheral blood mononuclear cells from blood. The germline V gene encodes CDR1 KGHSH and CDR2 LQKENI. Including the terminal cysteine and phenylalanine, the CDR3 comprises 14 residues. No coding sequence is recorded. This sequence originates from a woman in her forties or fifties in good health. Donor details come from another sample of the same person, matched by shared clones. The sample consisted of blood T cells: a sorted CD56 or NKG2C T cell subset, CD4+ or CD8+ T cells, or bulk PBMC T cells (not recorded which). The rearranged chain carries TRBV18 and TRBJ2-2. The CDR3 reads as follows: CASSPQSNTGELFF.